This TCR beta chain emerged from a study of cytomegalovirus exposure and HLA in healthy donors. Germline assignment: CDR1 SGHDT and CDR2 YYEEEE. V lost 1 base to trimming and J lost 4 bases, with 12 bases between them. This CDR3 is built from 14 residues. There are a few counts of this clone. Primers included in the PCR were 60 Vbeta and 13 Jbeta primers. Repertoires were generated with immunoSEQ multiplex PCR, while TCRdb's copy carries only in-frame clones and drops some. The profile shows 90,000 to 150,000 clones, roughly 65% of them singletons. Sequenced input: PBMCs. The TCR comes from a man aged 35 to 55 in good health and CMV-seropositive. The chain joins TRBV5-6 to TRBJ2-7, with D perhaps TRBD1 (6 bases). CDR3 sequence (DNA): TGTGCCAGCAGCTTGACAGGGCGCGGATACGAGCAGTACTTC. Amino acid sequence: CASSLTGRGYEQYF.